Listed below are T cell receptor beta chains from one sample, sequenced in a study of cytomegalovirus exposure and HLA in healthy donors. The data were produced by immunoSEQ multiplex PCR, yet TCRdb's version contains in-frame clones alone and is incomplete. This repertoire shows approximately 110,000 clones, just under 95% found once; its top ten account for less than 1.5%. Specimen: PBMCs. Source of these receptors: a woman under 30 in good health and CMV-seronegative. Both conserved end residues are part of each CDR3. Fields, in order: clone size, J gene, D gene, V gene, CDR3 DNA, CDR3 protein. A D gene is named only where the DNA matches it firmly. A clone size is listed for some rows: how often the clone was seen (once, few, many), or a class if it is expanded.

NA TRBJ1-2 NA TRBV15 TGTGCCACCAGCACCGGGACACCCGAAGGGGGTGGCTACACCTTC CATSTGTPEGGGYTF
NA TRBJ1-6 TRBD1 TRBV7-9 TGTGCCAGCAGCTACGGGACAGGGAACAATTCACCCCTCCACTTT CASSYGTGNNSPLHF
NA TRBJ2-5 TRBD2 TRBV10-3 TGTGCCATCAGTGAAAAGCGGGGGAGGGATTCCCAAGAGACCCAGTACTTC CAISEKRGRDSQETQYF
NA TRBJ1-4 TRBD1 TRBV30 TGTGCCTGGTCCCCGGGACAGGGGAGGGAAAAACTGTTTTTT CAWSPGQGREKLFF
NA TRBJ1-1 NA TRBV9 TGTGCCAGCAGCGTAGACAGGGATGCTGAAGCTTTCTTT CASSVDRDAEAFF
NA TRBJ2-5 TRBD1 TRBV30 TGTGCCTGGATGACGGGACAGGGGGGGACCCAGTACTTC CAWMTGQGGTQYF
NA TRBJ2-7 TRBD1 TRBV7-9 TGTGCCAGCAGCTTCAAAGGGGGCACCTACGAGCAGTACTTC CASSFKGGTYEQYF
NA TRBJ1-4 NA TRBV2 TGTGCCAGCAGTGTGGACACAACTAATGAAAAACTGTTTTTT CASSVDTTNEKLFF
once TRBJ2-7 NA TRBV6-6 TGTGCCAGCAGTTACGGCAGGCCCGAGCAGTACTTC CASSYGRPEQYF
NA TRBJ2-2 TRBD1 TRBV9 TGTGCCAGCAGCGTGATGACAGGGGGCACCACCGGGGAGCTGTTTTTT CASSVMTGGTTGELFF
once TRBJ2-7 NA TRBV29-1 TGCAGCCCCCCGGAGGGCTCCCACGAGCAGTACTTC CSPPEGSHEQYF
NA TRBJ1-2 NA TRBV6-1 TGTGCCAGCAGTGCAACAGGGATTTTCTATGGCTACACCTTC CASSATGIFYGYTF
NA TRBJ1-1 TRBD1 TRBV6-1 TGTGCCAGCAGTCCTACCGGGACAGGGTTCCGGGCTTTCTTT CASSPTGTGFRAFF
NA TRBJ2-7 TRBD2 TRBV5-5 TGTGCCAGCAGCGGAGGGACTAGCGGGGTATACGAGCAGTACTTC CASSGGTSGVYEQYF
NA TRBJ2-1 TRBD2 TRBV27 TGTGCCAGCAGGTCGCGGGGGGGCCAGAACAATGAGCAGTTCTTC CASRSRGGQNNEQFF
NA TRBJ2-2 TRBD1 TRBV30 TGTGCCTGGAGACAGGGGAATGCCGGGGAGCTGTTTTTT CAWRQGNAGELFF
few TRBJ2-7 NA TRBV2 TGTGCCAGCAGTGCAGGGGTCGAGCAGTACTTC CASSAGVEQYF
once TRBJ1-4 TRBD1 TRBV9 TGTGCCAGCAGCCCGCGGACAGGGGTTGAAAAACTGTTTTTT CASSPRTGVEKLFF
NA TRBJ1-1 NA TRBV10-3 TGTGCCATCAGTGAGTCGGATGGTGGGGGCCCGAACACTGAAGCTTTCTTT CAISESDGGGPNTEAFF
NA TRBJ2-1 TRBD2 TRBV10-1 TGCGCCAGCAGTGAGACTGGACTAGCGGAAGACAATGAGCAGTTCTTC CASSETGLAEDNEQFF
NA TRBJ1-5 TRBD1 TRBV19 TGTGCCAGTAGTCTATTCGACAGGGGGAATCAGCCCCAGCATTTT CASSLFDRGNQPQHF
NA TRBJ2-7 NA TRBV2 TGTGCCAGCAGGACAGCGACCTACGAGCAGTACTTC CASRTATYEQYF
NA TRBJ2-3 NA TRBV5-4 TGTGCCAGCAGCTTGACGGGAGCTAGCACAGATACGCAGTATTTT CASSLTGASTDTQYF
NA TRBJ2-2 TRBD1 TRBV25-1 TGTGCCAGCAGTTTTCGGGACAGCTACACCGGGGAGCTGTTTTTT CASSFRDSYTGELFF
once TRBJ1-2 TRBD1 TRBV28 TGTGCCAGCAGTTTAGGGACAGTTGGGGTCGGCTACACCTTC CASSLGTVGVGYTF
NA TRBJ2-5 TRBD1 TRBV13 TGTGCCAGCAGCTCCCGGACAGGGGGGGGCGAGACCCAGTACTTC CASSSRTGGGETQYF
NA TRBJ1-5 NA TRBV28 TGTGCCAGCAACAGTTTAAGTTCAGGGAATAGCAATCAGCCCCAGCATTTT CASNSLSSGNSNQPQHF
NA TRBJ1-2 NA TRBV28 TGTGCCAGCAGTCGGGAGGCTTCTAACTATGGCTACACCTTC CASSREASNYGYTF
NA TRBJ2-7 NA TRBV10-3 TGTGCCATCAGTGAGAGACAGTCCTACGAGCAGTACTTC CAISERQSYEQYF
NA TRBJ1-5 NA TRBV6-6 TGTGCCAGCAGATCCCATAGCAATCAGCCCCAGCATTTT CASRSHSNQPQHF
NA TRBJ2-3 NA TRBV2 TGTGCCAGCAGTGAAGGGCGGGACACAGATACGCAGTATTTT CASSEGRDTDTQYF
NA TRBJ2-5 NA TRBV28 TGTGCCAGCGCCCTGGGCACCCACCTTGGGACCCAGTACTTC CASALGTHLGTQYF
NA TRBJ2-7 NA TRBV18 TGTGCCAGCTCACCAGGCCTGACTCGCGAGCAGTACTTC CASSPGLTREQYF
NA TRBJ1-6 NA TRBV19 TGTGCCAGTAGTATTGGACAGATGAATTCACCCCTCCACTTT CASSIGQMNSPLHF
NA TRBJ2-7 TRBD1 TRBV19 TGTGCCAGTAGTATCCCTTCCGACAGGGGATGGGGAGAGCAGTACTTC CASSIPSDRGWGEQYF
NA TRBJ2-1 NA TRBV2 TGTGCCAGCAGTGTAAAAGCGATTGACTCCTACAATGAGCAGTTCTTC CASSVKAIDSYNEQFF
NA TRBJ1-4 NA TRBV7-9 TGTGCCAGCAGCGGCTTCAGACAGGAGAATGAAAAACTGTTTTTT CASSGFRQENEKLFF
NA TRBJ2-3 NA TRBV5-1 TGCGCCAGCAGCCTGAACCCCTACACAGATACGCAGTATTTT CASSLNPYTDTQYF
NA TRBJ1-1 NA TRBV11-2 TGTGCCAGCAGCTGGGACTTGTACACTGAAGCTTTCTTT CASSWDLYTEAFF